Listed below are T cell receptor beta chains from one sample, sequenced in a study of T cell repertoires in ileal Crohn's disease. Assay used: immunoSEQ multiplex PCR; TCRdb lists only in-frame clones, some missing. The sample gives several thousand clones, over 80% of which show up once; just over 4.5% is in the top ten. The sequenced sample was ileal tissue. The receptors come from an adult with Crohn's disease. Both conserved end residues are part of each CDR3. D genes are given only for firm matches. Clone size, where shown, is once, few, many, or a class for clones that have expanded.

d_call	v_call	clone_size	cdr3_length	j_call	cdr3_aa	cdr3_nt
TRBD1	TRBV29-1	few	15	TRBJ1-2	CSVEVPMYRGRGYTF	TGCAGCGTTGAAGTCCCCATGTACAGGGGTCGTGGCTACACCTTC
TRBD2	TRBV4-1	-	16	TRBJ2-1	CASSQAPGLAGGEQFF	TGCGCCAGCAGCCAAGCCCCGGGACTAGCCGGAGGTGAGCAGTTCTTC
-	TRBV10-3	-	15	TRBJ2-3	CAIKGERDTTDTQYF	TGTGCCATCAAAGGTGAGCGGGACACCACAGATACGCAGTATTTT
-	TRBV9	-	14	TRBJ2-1	CASSARWAFAEQFF	TGTGCCAGCAGCGCCAGATGGGCGTTCGCTGAGCAGTTCTTC
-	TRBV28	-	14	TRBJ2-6	CASSLLGWANVLTF	TGTGCCAGCAGCCTCTTGGGCTGGGCCAACGTCCTGACTTTC
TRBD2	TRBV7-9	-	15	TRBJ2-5	CASSPLGSGTETQYF	TGTGCCAGCAGCCCCCTAGGTAGCGGGACAGAGACCCAGTACTTC
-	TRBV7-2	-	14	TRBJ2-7	CASSPQQGNYEQYF	TGTGCCAGCAGCCCACAACAGGGTAACTACGAGCAGTACTTC
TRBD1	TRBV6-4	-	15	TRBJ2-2	CASSRQGANTGELFF	TGTGCCAGCAGTAGACAGGGGGCGAACACCGGGGAGCTGTTTTTT
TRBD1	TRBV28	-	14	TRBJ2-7	CASSFGTGTFEQYF	TGTGCCAGCAGTTTCGGGACAGGGACTTTCGAGCAGTACTTC
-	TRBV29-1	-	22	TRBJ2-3	CSVEKVDVGYDMRVGETDTQYF	TGCAGCGTTGAAAAGGTGGATGTCGGGTATGATATGAGGGTTGGTGAGACAGATACGCAGTATTTT
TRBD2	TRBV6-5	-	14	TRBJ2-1	CASRLAGPYNEQFF	TGTGCCAGCAGGCTAGCGGGGCCATACAATGAGCAGTTCTTC
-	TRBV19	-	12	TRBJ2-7	CASSDQGPEQYF	TGTGCCAGTAGCGATCAGGGGCCCGAGCAGTACTTC
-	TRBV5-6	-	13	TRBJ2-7	CASSLELAHEQYF	TGTGCCAGCAGCTTGGAACTAGCCCACGAGCAGTACTTC
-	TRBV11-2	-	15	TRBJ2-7	CASNGGHYGAGEQYF	TGTGCCAGCAACGGAGGGCACTATGGGGCCGGTGAGCAGTACTTC
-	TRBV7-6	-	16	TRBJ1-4	CASSLASQGLNEKLFF	TGTGCCAGCAGCTTAGCGAGCCAGGGCCTTAATGAAAAACTGTTTTTT
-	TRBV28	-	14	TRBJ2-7	CASSFQQGTHEQYF	TGTGCCAGCAGTTTTCAACAGGGTACCCACGAGCAGTACTTC
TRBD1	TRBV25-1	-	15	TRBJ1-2	CASSPVLTGVYGYTF	TGTGCCAGCAGTCCGGTCCTTACAGGGGTGTATGGCTACACCTTC
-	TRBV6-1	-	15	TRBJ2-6	CASSVAGAGANVLTF	TGTGCCAGCAGTGTCGCAGGGGCTGGGGCCAACGTCCTGACTTTC
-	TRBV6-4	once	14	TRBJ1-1	CASNLEERNTEAFF	TGTGCCAGCAATTTGGAGGAACGGAACACTGAAGCTTTCTTT
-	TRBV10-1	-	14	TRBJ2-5	CASSDHGRGETQYF	TGCGCCAGCAGTGACCATGGCCGAGGGGAGACCCAGTACTTC
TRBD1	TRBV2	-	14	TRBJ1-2	CASSGQGLGYGYTF	TGTGCCAGCAGCGGACAGGGGCTAGGCTATGGCTACACCTTC
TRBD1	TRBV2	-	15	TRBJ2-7	CASSEGPGQGYEQYF	TGTGCCAGCAGTGAGGGGCCGGGACAGGGCTACGAGCAGTACTTC
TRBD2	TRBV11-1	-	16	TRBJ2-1	CASSSDWAGGYNEQFF	TGTGCCAGCAGCTCCGATTGGGCGGGAGGGTACAATGAGCAGTTCTTC
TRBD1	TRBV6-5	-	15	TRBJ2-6	CASSTTGPGANVLTF	TGTGCCAGCAGTACGACAGGGCCTGGGGCCAACGTCCTGACTTTC
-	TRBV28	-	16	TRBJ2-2	CASSDRTGFNTGELFF	TGTGCCAGCAGTGACCGGACGGGATTCAACACCGGGGAGCTGTTTTTT
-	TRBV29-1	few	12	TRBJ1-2	CSVAGGPYGYTF	TGCAGCGTTGCGGGAGGTCCCTATGGCTACACCTTC
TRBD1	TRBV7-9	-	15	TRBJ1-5	CASSQQGVGNQPQHF	TGTGCCAGCAGCCAACAGGGGGTCGGCAATCAGCCCCAGCATTTT
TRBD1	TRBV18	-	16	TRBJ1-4	CASTRPDRERHEKLFF	TGTGCCAGCACGAGACCGGACAGGGAGCGACATGAAAAACTGTTTTTT